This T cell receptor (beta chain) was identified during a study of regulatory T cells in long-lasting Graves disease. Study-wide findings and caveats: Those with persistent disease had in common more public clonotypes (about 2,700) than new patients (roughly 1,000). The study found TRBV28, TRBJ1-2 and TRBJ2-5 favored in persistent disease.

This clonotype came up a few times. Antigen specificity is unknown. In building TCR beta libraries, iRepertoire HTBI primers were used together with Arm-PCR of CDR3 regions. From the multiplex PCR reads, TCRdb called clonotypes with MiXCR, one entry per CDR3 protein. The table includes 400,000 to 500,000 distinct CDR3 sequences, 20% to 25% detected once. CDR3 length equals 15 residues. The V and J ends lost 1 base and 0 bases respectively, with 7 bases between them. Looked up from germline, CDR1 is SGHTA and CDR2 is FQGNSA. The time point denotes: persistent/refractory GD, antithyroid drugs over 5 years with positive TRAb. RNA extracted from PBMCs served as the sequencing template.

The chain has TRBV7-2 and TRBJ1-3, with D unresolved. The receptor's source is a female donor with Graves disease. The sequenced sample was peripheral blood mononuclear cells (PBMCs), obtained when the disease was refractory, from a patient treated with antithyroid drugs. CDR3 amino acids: CASSLDTFSGNTIYF. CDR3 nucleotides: TGTGCCAGCAGCTTAGATACGTTCTCTGGAAACACCATATATTTT.